Presented here are 10 T cell receptor beta chains from one specimen sequenced in a study of OX40 agonist ivuxolimab in advanced cancers. Libraries were prepared by immunoSEQ multiplex PCR; TCRdb keeps only in-frame clonotypes and omits some of them. Among about 60,000 clones listed, around 81% were seen once. Sequences were derived from CD4+ or CD8+ T cells sorted from blood, sampled in a trial of the OX40 agonist ivuxolimab. These receptors were collected from an adult with an advanced solid tumor such as melanoma, head and neck, liver or kidney cancer.

This clone showed up just a few times. This chain connects TRBV10-3 to TRBJ1-1; the match to TRBD1 covers 9 bases. After removal of 6 bases from V and 3 bases from J, the junction contained 11 bases not matched to a gene. The CDR3 totals 16 residues. Germline V gene lookup returns CDR1 ENHRY and CDR2 SYGVKD. Here the CDR3 reads CAIRRGGQGPHTEAFF. CDR3 in DNA: TGTGCCATCAGGAGAGGGGGACAGGGCCCCCACACTGAAGCTTTCTTT.

This clone occurred a few times. The chain employs TRBV7-3 and TRBJ2-3; 9 bases line up with TRBD2. The CDR3 runs 15 residues. Germline CDR1 and CDR2: SGHTA and FQGTGA. V dropped 2 bases and J dropped 3; count of bases not matched to a gene: 3. CDR3 sequence reads: CASSLGGGATDTQYF. CDR3 nucleotide sequence: TGTGCCAGCAGCTTAGGCGGGGGGGCAACAGATACGCAGTATTTT.

This chain uses TRBV7-2 with TRBJ2-5; no clear D. Germline CDR1 and CDR2: SGHTA and FQGNSA. The germline V and J ends were trimmed by 6 bases and 0 bases, with 14 bases remaining between them. CDR3 length equals 15 residues. CDR3 in amino acids: CASRRYTAYQETQYF. The CDR3 bases are TGTGCCAGCAGACGATATACAGCATACCAAGAGACCCAGTACTTC.

The chain carries TRBV5-1 and TRBJ1-3, with 8 bases identical to TRBD1. This CDR3 is built from 16 residues. Trimming took 4 bases from V and 2 from J; bases not matched to a gene: 8. Germline loops: CDR1 SGHRS, CDR2 YFSETQ. The CDR3 region is CASSVTGTGTGNTIYF. The CDR3 bases are TGCGCCAGCAGCGTAACCGGGACAGGTACTGGAAACACCATATATTTT.

V is TRBV5-1 and J is TRBJ2-2, with D possibly matching TRBD2 (6 bases). The V gene lost 2 bases and the J gene lost 3 bases, with 8 bases spanning the gap. The CDR3 is 14 amino acids. In germline, CDR1 is SGHRS, CDR2 YFSETQ. The CDR3 DNA follows: TGCGCCAGCAGCTTCGGCGGGGACACCGGGGAGCTGTTTTTT. Its translation is CASSFGGDTGELFF.

The V and J genes are TRBV2 and TRBJ1-1; no reliable D call. This CDR3 has 14 residues. The V gene's germline CDR1 is SNHLY and CDR2 FYNNEI. V was shortened by 6 bases and J by 1 base, with 12 bases between the two germline ends. DNA of the CDR3: TGTGCCAGCAGACTTAGGACGGGGAACACTGAAGCTTTCTTT. This translates into CASRLRTGNTEAFF.

This chain joins TRBV9 and TRBJ2-3; 7 nucleotides agree with TRBD1. V trimming: 0 bases; J trimming: 9 bases; junction bases outside the gene matches: 1. The CDR3 contains 12 residues. CDR1 and CDR2 (germline): SGDLS, YYNGEE. CDR3 nucleotides: TGTGCCAGCAGCGTAGAAGGGGGCACGCAGTATTTT. It encodes CASSVEGGTQYF.

The chain has TRBV4-2 and TRBJ2-5; 9 bases are shared with TRBD2. V dropped 1 base and J dropped 10; count of bases not matched to a gene: 7. Germline CDR1 reads LGHNA; CDR2 reads YNFKEQ. The CDR3 totals 14 residues. CDR3 region: CASSQVGLAKVQYF. DNA for the CDR3: TGTGCCAGCAGCCAAGTGGGACTAGCAAAGGTCCAGTACTTC.

This clone was detected only once. This chain joins TRBV4-1 and TRBJ2-5; 15 nucleotides line up with TRBD2. V was clipped by 2 bases and J by 5 bases; unmatched bases: 6. This CDR3 has 17 amino acids. Germline lookup yields CDR1 MGHRA and CDR2 YSYEKL. The CDR3: CASSQPGLAGGFETQYF. The CDR3 DNA reads as TGCGCCAGCAGCCAACCCGGACTAGCGGGGGGGTTTGAGACCCAGTACTTC.

This chain links TRBV9 with TRBJ2-3, with D perhaps assigned TRBD1 or TRBD2 (5 bases each). The CDR3 is 16 amino acids. The germline CDR1 and CDR2 sequences are SGDLS and YYNGEE. The germline V and J ends were trimmed by 3 bases and 2 bases, with 16 bases remaining between them. The CDR3, as DNA: TGTGCCAGCAGCGAGAGCCGGGACCTGCCCACAGATACGCAGTATTTT. Encoded protein: CASSESRDLPTDTQYF.